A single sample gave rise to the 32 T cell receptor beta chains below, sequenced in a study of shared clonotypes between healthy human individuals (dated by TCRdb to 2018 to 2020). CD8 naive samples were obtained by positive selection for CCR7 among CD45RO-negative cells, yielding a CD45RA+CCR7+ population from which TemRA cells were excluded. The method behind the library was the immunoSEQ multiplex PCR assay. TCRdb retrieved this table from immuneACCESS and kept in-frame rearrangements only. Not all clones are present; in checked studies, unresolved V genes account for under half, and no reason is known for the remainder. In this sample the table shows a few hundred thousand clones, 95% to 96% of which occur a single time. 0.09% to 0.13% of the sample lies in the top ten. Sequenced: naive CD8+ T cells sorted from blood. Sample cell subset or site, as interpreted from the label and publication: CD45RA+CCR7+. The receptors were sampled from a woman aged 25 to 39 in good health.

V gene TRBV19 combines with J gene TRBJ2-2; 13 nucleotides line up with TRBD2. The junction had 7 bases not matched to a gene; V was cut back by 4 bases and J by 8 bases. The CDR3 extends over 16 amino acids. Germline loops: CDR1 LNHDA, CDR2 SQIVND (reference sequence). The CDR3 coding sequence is TGTGCCAGTAGTACACCGGGACTAGCGGGATCTGGGGAGCTGTTTTTT. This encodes CASSTPGLAGSGELFF.

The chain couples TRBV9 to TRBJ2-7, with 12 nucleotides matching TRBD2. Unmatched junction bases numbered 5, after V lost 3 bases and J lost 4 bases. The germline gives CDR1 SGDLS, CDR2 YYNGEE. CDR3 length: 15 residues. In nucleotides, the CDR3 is TGTGCCAGCAGCGAGACTAGCGGGAGTGCGTACGAGCAGTACTTC. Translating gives CASSETSGSAYEQYF.

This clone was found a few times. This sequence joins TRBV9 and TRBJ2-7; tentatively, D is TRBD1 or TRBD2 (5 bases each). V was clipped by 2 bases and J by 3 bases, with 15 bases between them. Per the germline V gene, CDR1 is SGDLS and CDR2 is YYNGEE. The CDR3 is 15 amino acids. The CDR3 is CASSVGRVGVYEQYF. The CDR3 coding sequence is TGTGCCAGCAGCGTTGGGCGGGTAGGGGTCTACGAGCAGTACTTC.

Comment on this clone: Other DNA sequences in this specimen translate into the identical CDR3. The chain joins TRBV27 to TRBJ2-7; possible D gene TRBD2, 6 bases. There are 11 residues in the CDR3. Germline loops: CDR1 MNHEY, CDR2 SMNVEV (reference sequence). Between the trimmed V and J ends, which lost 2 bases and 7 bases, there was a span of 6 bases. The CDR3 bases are TGTGCCAGCAGTTTAGGGGGGGAGCAGTACTTC. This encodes CASSLGGEQYF.

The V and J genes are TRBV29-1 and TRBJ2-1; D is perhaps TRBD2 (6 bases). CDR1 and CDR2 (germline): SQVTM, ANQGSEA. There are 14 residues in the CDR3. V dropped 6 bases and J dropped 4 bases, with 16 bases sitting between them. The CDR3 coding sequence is TGCAGCGTCGGATCTAGCGTAACGTACAATGAGCAGTTCTTC. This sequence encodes CSVGSSVTYNEQFF.

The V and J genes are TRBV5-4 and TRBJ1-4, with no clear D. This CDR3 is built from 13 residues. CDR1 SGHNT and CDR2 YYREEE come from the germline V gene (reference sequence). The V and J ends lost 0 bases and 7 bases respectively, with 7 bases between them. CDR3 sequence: CASSLVPGEKLFF. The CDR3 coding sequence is TGTGCCAGCAGCTTGGTTCCGGGTGAAAAACTGTTTTTT. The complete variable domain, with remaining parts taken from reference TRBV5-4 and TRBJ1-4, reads ETGVTQSPTHLIKTRGQQVTLRCSSQSGHNTVSWYQQALGQGPQFIFQYYREEENGRGNFPPRFSGLQFPNYSSELNVNALELDDSALYLCASSLVPGEKLFFGSGTQLSVL.

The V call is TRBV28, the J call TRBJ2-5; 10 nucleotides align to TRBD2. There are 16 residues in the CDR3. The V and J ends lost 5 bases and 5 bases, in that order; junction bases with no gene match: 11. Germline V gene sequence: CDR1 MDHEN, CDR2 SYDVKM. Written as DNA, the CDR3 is TGTGCCAGCAGTCCCCCAAGCGGGAGGGCCGCCGAGACCCAGTACTTC. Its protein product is CASSPPSGRAAETQYF.

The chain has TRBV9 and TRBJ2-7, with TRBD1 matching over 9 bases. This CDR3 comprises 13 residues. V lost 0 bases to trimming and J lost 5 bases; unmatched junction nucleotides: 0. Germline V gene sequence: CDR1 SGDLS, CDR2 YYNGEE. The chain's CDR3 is CASSVGTGDEQYF. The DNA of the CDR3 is TGTGCCAGCAGCGTAGGGACAGGGGACGAGCAGTACTTC.

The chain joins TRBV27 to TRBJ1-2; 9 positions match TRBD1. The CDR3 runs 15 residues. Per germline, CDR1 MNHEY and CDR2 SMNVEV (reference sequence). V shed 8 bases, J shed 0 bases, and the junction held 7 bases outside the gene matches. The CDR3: CASAVTGGANYGYTF. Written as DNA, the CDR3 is TGTGCCAGCGCCGTGACAGGGGGAGCTAACTATGGCTACACCTTC.

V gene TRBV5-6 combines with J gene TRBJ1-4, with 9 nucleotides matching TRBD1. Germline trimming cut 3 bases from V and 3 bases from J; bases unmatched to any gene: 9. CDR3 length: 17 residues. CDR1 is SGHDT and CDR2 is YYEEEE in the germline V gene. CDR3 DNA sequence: TGTGCCAGCAGCTATGCCGGGACAGGGAGGGCTAATGAAAAACTGTTTTTT. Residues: CASSYAGTGRANEKLFF.

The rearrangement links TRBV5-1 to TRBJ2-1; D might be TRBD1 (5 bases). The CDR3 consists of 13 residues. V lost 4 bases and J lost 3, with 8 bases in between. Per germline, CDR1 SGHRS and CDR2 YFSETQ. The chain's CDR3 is CASSADNYNEQFF. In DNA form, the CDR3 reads TGCGCCAGCAGCGCGGACAACTACAATGAGCAGTTCTTC.

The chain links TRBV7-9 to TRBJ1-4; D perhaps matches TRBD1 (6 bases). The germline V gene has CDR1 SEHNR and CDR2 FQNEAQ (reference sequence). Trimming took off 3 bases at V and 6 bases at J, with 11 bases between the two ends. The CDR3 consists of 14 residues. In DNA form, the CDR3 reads TGTGCCAGCAGCTTCGGTCAGGGGTATGAAAAACTGTTTTTT. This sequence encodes CASSFGQGYEKLFF.

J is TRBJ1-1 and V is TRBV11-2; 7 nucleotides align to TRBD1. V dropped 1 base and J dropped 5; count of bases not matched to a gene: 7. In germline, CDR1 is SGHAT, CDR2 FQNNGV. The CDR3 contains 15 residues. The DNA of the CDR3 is TGTGCCAGCAGCTTAGGCGTCAGGGGGAGAACTGAAGCTTTCTTT. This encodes CASSLGVRGRTEAFF.

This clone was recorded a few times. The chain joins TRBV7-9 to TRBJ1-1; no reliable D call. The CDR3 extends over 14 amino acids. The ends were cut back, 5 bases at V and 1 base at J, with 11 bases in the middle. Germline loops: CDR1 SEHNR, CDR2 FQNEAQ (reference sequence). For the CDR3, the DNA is TGTGCCAGCAGCCCTCGGGCCGAGAACACTGAAGCTTTCTTT. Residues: CASSPRAENTEAFF.

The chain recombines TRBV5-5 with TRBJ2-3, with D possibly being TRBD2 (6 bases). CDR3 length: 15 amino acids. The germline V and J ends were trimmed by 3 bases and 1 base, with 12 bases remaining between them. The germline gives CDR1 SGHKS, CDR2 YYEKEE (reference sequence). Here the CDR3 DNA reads TGTGCCAGCAGCTCCCAGCGGGTAGGCACAGATACGCAGTATTTT. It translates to CASSSQRVGTDTQYF. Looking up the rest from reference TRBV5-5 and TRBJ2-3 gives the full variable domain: DAGVTQSPTHLIKTRGQQVTLRCSPISGHKSVSWYQQVLGQGPQFIFQYYEKEERGRGNFPDRFSARQFPNYSSELNVNALLLGDSALYLCASSSQRVGTDTQYFGPGTRLTVL.

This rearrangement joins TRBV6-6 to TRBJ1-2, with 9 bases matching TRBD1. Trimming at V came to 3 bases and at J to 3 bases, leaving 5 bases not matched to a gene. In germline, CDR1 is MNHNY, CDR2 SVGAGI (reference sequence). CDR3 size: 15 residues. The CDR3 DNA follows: TGTGCCAGCAGTTATCCGACAGGGGGGGACTATGGCTACACCTTC. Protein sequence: CASSYPTGGDYGYTF.

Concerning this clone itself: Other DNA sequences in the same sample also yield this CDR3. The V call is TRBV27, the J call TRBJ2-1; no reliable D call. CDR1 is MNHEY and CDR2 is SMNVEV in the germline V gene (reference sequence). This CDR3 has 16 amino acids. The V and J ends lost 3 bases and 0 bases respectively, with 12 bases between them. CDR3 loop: CASSLIGESSYNEQFF. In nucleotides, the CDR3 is TGTGCCAGCAGTTTGATCGGTGAAAGCTCCTACAATGAGCAGTTCTTC.

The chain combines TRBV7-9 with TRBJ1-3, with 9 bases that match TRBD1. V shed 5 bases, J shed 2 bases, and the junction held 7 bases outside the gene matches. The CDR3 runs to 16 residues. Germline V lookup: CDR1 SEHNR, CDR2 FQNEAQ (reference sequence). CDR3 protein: CASSVNRGLAGNTIYF. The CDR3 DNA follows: TGTGCCAGCAGCGTCAACAGGGGGCTTGCTGGAAACACCATATATTTT.

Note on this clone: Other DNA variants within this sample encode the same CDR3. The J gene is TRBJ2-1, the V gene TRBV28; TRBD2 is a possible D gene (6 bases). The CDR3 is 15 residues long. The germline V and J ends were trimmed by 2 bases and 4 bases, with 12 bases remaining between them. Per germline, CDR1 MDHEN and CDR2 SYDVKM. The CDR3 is CASSLRGGGYNEQFF. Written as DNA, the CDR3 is TGTGCCAGCAGTTTACGGGGAGGTGGGTACAATGAGCAGTTCTTC. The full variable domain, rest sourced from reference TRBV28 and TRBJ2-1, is DVKVTQSSRYLVKRTGEKVFLECVQDMDHENMFWYRQDPGLGLRLIYFSYDVKMKEKGDIPEGYSVSREKKERFSLILESASTNQTSMYLCASSLRGGGYNEQFFGPGTRLTVL.

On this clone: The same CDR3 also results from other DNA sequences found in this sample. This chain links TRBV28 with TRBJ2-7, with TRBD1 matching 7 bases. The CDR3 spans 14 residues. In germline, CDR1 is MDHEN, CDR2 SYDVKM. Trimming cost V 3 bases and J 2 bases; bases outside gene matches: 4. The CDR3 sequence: CASSFSQGAYEQYF. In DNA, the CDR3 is TGTGCCAGCAGTTTTAGCCAGGGGGCCTACGAGCAGTACTTC.

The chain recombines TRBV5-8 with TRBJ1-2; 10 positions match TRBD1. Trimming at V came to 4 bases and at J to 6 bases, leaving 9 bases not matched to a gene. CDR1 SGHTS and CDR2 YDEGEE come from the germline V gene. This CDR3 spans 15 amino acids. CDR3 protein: CASSRADRGLDGYTF. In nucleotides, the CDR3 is TGTGCCAGCAGCCGCGCGGACAGGGGGTTAGATGGCTACACCTTC.

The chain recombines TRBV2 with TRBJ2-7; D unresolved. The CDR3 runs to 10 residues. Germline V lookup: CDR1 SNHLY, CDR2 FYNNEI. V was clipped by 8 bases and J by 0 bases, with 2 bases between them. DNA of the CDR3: TGTGCCAGCGCCTCCTACGAGCAGTACTTC. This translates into CASASYEQYF.

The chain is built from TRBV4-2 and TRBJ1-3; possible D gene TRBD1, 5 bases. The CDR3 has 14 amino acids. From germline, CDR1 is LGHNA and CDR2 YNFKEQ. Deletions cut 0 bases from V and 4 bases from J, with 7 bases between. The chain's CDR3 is CASSQEGDGNTIYF. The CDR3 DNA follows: TGTGCCAGCAGCCAAGAGGGGGACGGAAACACCATATATTTT.

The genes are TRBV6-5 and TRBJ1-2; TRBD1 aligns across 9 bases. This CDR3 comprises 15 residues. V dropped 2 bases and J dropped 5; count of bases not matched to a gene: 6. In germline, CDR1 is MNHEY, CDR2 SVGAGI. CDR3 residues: CASSYEQGAWYGYTF. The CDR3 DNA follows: TGTGCCAGCAGTTACGAACAGGGGGCTTGGTATGGCTACACCTTC.

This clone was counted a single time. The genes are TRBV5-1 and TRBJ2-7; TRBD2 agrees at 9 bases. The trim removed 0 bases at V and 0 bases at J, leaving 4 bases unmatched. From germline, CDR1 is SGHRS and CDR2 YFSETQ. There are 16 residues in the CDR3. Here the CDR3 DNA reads TGCGCCAGCAGCTTGGATCCAGCGGGAGGCTCCTACGAGCAGTACTTC. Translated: CASSLDPAGGSYEQYF.

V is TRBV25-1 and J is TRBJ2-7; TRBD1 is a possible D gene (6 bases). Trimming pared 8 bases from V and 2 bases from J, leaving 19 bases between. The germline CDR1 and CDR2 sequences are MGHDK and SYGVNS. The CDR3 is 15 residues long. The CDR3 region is CASLSPQGKPYEQYF. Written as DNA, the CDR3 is TGTGCCAGCCTTTCCCCACAGGGTAAGCCCTACGAGCAGTACTTC.

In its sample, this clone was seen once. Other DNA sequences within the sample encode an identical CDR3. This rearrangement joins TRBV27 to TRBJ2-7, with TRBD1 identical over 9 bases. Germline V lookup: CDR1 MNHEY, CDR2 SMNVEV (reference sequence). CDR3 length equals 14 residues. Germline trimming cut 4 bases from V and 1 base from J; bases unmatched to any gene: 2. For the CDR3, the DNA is TGTGCCAGCAGTTCGGGACAGGGTTCCTACGAGCAGTACTTC. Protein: CASSSGQGSYEQYF.

For the CDR3, the DNA is TGTGCCAGTAGTATTAGCTGGGAGAGGACCGGGGAGCTGTTTTTT. It specifies CASSISWERTGELFF. The chain joins TRBV19 to TRBJ2-2; TRBD2 might be the D (5 bases). Trimming removed 3 bases from V and 5 bases from J, with 13 bases in between. The germline CDR1 and CDR2 sequences are LNHDA and SQIVND (reference sequence). CDR3 length: 15 amino acids.

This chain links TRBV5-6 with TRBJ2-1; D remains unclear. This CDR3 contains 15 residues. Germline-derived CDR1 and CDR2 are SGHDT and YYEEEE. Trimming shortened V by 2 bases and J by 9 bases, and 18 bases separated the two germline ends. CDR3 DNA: TGTGCCAGCAGCTTCGGTAGTAGTGGGGTAGGTGAGCAGTTCTTC. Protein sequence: CASSFGSSGVGEQFF.

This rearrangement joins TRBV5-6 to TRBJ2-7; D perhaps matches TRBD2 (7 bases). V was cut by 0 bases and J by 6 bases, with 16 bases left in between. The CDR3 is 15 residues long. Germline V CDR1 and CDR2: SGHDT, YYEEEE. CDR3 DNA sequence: TGTGCCAGCAGCTTGGCCAACGGTAGGGGGGGCGAGCAGTACTTC. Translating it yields CASSLANGRGGEQYF.

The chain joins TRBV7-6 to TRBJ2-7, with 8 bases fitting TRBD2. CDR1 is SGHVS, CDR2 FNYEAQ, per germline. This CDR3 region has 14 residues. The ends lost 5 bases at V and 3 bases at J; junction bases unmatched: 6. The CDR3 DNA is TGTGCCAGCAGCCGGGGGGGCGCCTACTACGAGCAGTACTTC. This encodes CASSRGGAYYEQYF.

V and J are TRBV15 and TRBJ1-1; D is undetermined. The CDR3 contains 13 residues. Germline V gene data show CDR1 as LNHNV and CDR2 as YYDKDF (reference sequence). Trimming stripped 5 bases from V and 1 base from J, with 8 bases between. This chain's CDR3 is CATSEKGNTEAFF. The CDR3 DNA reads TGTGCCACCAGCGAGAAGGGGAACACTGAAGCTTTCTTT.